The present TCR beta chain was sequenced within a study of cytomegalovirus exposure and HLA in healthy donors. General study points: Within the data, a cluster of highly shared sequence variants was likely a sequencing artifact.

13 Jbeta primers and 60 Vbeta primers were used for the PCR. Profiled with immunoSEQ multiplex PCR; TCRdb holds only in-frame clones, not every one. The table shows 85,000 to 130,000 clones, with 78% occurring only once. This CDR3 region has 18 residues. With 0 bases clipped from V and 0 bases from J, the junction kept 7 bases outside the gene matches. Looked up from germline, CDR1 is SEHNR and CDR2 is FQNEAQ (reference sequence). On this clone: Its specificity is not known.

This chain uses TRBV7-9 with TRBJ2-7, with 11 positions matching TRBD1. The sequenced sample was PBMCs. This TCR was recovered from a woman aged 40 to 50 in good health and CMV-seronegative. CDR3 coding DNA: TGTGCCAGCAGCTTAGCCTTCCGGGACAGGGGGTTCTCCTACGAGCAGTACTTC. Translating it yields CASSLAFRDRGFSYEQYF.